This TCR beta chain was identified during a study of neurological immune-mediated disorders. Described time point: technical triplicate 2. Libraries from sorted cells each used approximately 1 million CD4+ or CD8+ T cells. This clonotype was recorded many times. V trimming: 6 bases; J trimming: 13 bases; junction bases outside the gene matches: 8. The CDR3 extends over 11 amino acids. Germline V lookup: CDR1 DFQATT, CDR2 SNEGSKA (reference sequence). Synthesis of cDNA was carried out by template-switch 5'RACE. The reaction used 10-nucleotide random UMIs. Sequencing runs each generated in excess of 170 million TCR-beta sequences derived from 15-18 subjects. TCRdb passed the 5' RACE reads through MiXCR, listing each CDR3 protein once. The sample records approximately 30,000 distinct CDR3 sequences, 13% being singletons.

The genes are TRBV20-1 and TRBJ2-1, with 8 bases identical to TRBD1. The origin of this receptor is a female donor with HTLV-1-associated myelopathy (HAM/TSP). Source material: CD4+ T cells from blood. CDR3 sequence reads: CSAFGQGQQFF. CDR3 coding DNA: TGCAGTGCCTTCGGACAGGGTCAACAGTTCTTC.